This T cell receptor (beta chain) is from a study of human T cells and chemical hapten exposure. Across the whole study: A 2 cm by 2 cm inner upper arm patch received 2% DPC for sensitization. The variation in per-sample TCR yields arose mainly from small differences in pooled library volumes.

From the RACE reads, TCRdb called clonotypes with MiXCR, one entry per CDR3 protein. The top ten clones hold approximately 2.6% of a sample with about 120,000 distinct CDR3 sequences, around an eighth of them seen once. Germline V gives CDR1 SQVTM, CDR2 ANQGSEA. There are 12 residues in the CDR3. V trimming: 4 bases; J trimming: 1 base; junction bases outside the gene matches: 0. Noted time point: pre-sensitization, week 0. Treatment denoted: therapeutic diphenylcyclopropenone sensitization with weekly scalp DPC. At least ten counts were recorded for this clonotype. Its target is not known. Study outcomes and limitations: Versus controls, expanded TCRs had significantly more large CDR3 similarity clusters. No change in TCRs above 1 in 1000 frequency was produced by DPC sensitization.

The origin of this receptor is a woman under 30 with alopecia areata. Some clones in this sample may be carry-over from other donors' samples. The V call is TRBV29-1, the J call TRBJ2-5, with 7 positions matching TRBD1. The sample was whole blood, taken in connection with sensitization to the hapten diphenylcyclopropenone (DPC). This CDR3 is CSVAGGQETQYF. CDR3 bases: TGCAGCGTTGCAGGGGGCCAAGAGACCCAGTACTTC.